One sample yielded the 14 T cell receptor beta chains listed below, sequenced in a study of beta chain features in type 1 diabetes. The authors reverse transcribed all of the isolated RNA, so sequencing captured expressed TCRB transcripts. The data were produced by immunoSEQ multiplex PCR, yet TCRdb's version contains in-frame clones alone and is incomplete. The table lists hundreds of thousands of clones, 13% of them singletons. Findings and caveats of the study: Type 1 diabetes patients had moderately but significantly shorter TCRB CDR3s in all four CD4+ subsets.

No antigen has been assigned to these receptors. Sequenced sample: naive CD4+ T cells from blood. The receptor set was obtained from a man younger than 35 with type 1 diabetes.

This clone was found a few times. The same CDR3 arises from other DNA sequences in this sample as well. The chain uses TRBV30 and TRBJ2-3; D is unresolved. CDR3 length: 12 residues. V was clipped by 0 bases and J by 5 bases, with 6 bases between them. Germline CDR1 and CDR2: GTSNPN and SVGIG (reference sequence). In DNA form, the CDR3 reads TGTGCCTGGAGTGTGGGGTTAGATACGCAGTATTTT. Protein sequence: CAWSVGLDTQYF.

This clone was seen a few times. The chain combines TRBV6-5 with TRBJ1-2; no reliable D call. The CDR3 totals 15 residues. Deletions cut 0 bases from V and 0 bases from J, with 8 bases between. Germline V gene sequence: CDR1 MNHEY, CDR2 SVGAGI. The CDR3 protein is CASSYSVIANYGYTF. CDR3 coding DNA: TGTGCCAGCAGTTACTCAGTAATAGCTAACTATGGCTACACCTTC.

The chain has TRBV18 and TRBJ2-7, with no clear D. The V end was cut by 6 bases, the J end by 2 bases, with 8 bases between. Germline V lookup: CDR1 KGHSH, CDR2 LQKENI. This CDR3 is 12 amino acids long. Written as DNA, the CDR3 is TGTGCCAGCTCCTCTCCTACCTACGAGCAGTACTTC. This sequence encodes CASSSPTYEQYF.

The chain recombines TRBV7-8 with TRBJ1-1; no clear D. Germline V gene data show CDR1 as SGHVS and CDR2 as FQNEAQ. CDR3 size: 14 residues. V lost 1 base and J 1 base, leaving 7 bases between the germline ends. The CDR3 reads CASSLDRQNTEAFF. In DNA, the CDR3 is TGTGCCAGCAGCTTAGACCGACAGAACACTGAAGCTTTCTTT.

The gene calls are TRBV19 and TRBJ1-5; D remains unclear. V dropped 2 bases and J dropped 2 bases, with 13 bases sitting between them. Germline-derived CDR1 and CDR2 are LNHDA and SQIVND (reference sequence). This CDR3 is 16 amino acids long. As DNA, the CDR3 is TGTGCCAGTAGTATACGGCGTCCGGGAGGCAATCAGCCCCAGCATTTT. This translates into CASSIRRPGGNQPQHF.

This clone was found a few times. The chain employs TRBV11-2 and TRBJ1-1; D call uncertain. CDR1 and CDR2 (germline): SGHAT, FQNNGV. CDR3 size: 17 residues. Between the trimmed V and J ends, which lost 5 bases and 0 bases, there was a span of 19 bases. CDR3 DNA sequence: TGTGCCAGCAGCCGAGTTTACGTCACAGTGATGAACACTGAAGCTTTCTTT. Translation gives CASSRVYVTVMNTEAFF.

CDR3 loop: CASSWGQTQYF. The DNA of the CDR3 is TGTGCCAGCAGCTGGGGCCAGACCCAGTACTTC. V is TRBV5-6 and J is TRBJ2-5; D is perhaps TRBD1 (5 bases). The CDR3 extends over 11 amino acids. In germline, CDR1 is SGHDT, CDR2 YYEEEE. V lost 3 bases, J lost 6 bases, and 6 bases lay in between.

The rearrangement uses TRBV7-9 and TRBJ2-1; 12 nucleotides align to TRBD2. CDR1 SEHNR and CDR2 FQNEAQ come from the germline V gene (reference sequence). The length of the CDR3 is 18 residues. V gave up 5 bases and J gave up 3 bases; unmatched junction bases: 11. This CDR3 is CASSLMWTSGVVYNEQFF. The CDR3 DNA sequence: TGTGCCAGCAGCCTGATGTGGACTAGCGGGGTCGTCTACAATGAGCAGTTCTTC. Filled out from reference TRBV7-9 and TRBJ2-1, the complete variable domain reads DTGVSQNPRHKITKRGQNVTFRCDPISEHNRLYWYRQTLGQGPEFLTYFQNEAQLEKSRLLSDRFSAERPKGSFSTLEIQRTEQGDSAMYLCASSLMWTSGVVYNEQFFGPGTRLTVL.

The chain couples TRBV11-3 to TRBJ2-6; 8 nucleotides agree with TRBD1. Trimming removed 5 bases from V and 0 bases from J; junction bases left unmatched: 6. The CDR3 runs 17 residues. Germline values: CDR1 SGHNT, CDR2 YENEEA. CDR3 amino acids: CASSRGTGDSGANVLTF. The CDR3 DNA reads TGTGCCAGCAGCCGCGGGACAGGCGACTCTGGGGCCAACGTCCTGACTTTC. The complete variable domain, with remaining parts taken from reference TRBV11-3 and TRBJ2-6, reads EAGVVQSPRYKIIEKKQPVAFWCNPISGHNTLYWYLQNLGQGPELLIRYENEEAVDDSQLPKDRFSAERLKGVDSTLKIQPAELGDSAVYLCASSRGTGDSGANVLTFGAGSRLTVL.

For the CDR3, the DNA is TGTGCCAGCAGCTCTCAGGGGGCTAATGAGCAGTTCTTC. It encodes CASSSQGANEQFF. V is TRBV5-4 and J is TRBJ2-1; 8 bases agree with TRBD1. CDR1 is SGHNT, CDR2 YYREEE, per germline (reference sequence). V shed 3 bases and J 7 bases; nucleotides not matched to a gene: 3. The CDR3 is 13 residues long. The full variable domain, in which reference TRBV5-4 and TRBJ2-1 provide the parts outside the CDR3, is ETGVTQSPTHLIKTRGQQVTLRCSSQSGHNTVSWYQQALGQGPQFIFQYYREEENGRGNFPPRFSGLQFPNYSSELNVNALELDDSALYLCASSSQGANEQFFGPGTRLTVL.

In this sample, this clone turned up a few times. V gene TRBV7-3 combines with J gene TRBJ2-4; TRBD1 aligns across 7 bases. The CDR3 totals 14 residues. After removal of 5 bases from V and 7 bases from J, the junction contained 8 bases not matched to a gene. Germline CDR1 reads SGHTA; CDR2 reads FQGTGA. CDR3 sequence reads: CASSTGAFGNIQYF. The CDR3 DNA follows: TGTGCCAGCAGCACAGGGGCCTTTGGGAACATTCAGTACTTC.

In regard to this clone: The sample has other DNA sequences that encode this CDR3 too. The chain employs TRBV7-9 and TRBJ2-1; 11 nucleotides match TRBD2. Unmatched junction bases numbered 0, after V lost 2 bases and J lost 0 bases. The CDR3 is 16 amino acids. Germline CDR1 reads SEHNR; CDR2 reads FQNEAQ (reference sequence). This CDR3 reads CASSLLAGGSYNEQFF. The CDR3 coding sequence is TGTGCCAGCAGCTTACTAGCGGGGGGCTCCTACAATGAGCAGTTCTTC.

V usage is TRBV19 and J usage is TRBJ1-1; D possibly corresponds to TRBD1 (5 bases). V gave up 5 bases and J gave up 1 base, with 14 bases separating them. The CDR3 runs 15 residues. Germline lookup yields CDR1 LNHDA and CDR2 SQIVND (reference sequence). DNA of the CDR3: TGTGCCAGTAGTCGAACCGGGACGACGAACACTGAAGCTTTCTTT. Residues: CASSRTGTTNTEAFF.

The chain couples TRBV9 to TRBJ2-3; 7 nucleotides match TRBD1. The V and J ends lost 1 base and 4 bases, in that order; junction bases with no gene match: 6. Germline CDR1 SGDLS, CDR2 YYNGEE. This CDR3 contains 15 residues. CDR3 residues: CASSVSPTGADTQYF. In nucleotides, the CDR3 is TGTGCCAGCAGCGTAAGTCCCACAGGGGCAGATACGCAGTATTTT.